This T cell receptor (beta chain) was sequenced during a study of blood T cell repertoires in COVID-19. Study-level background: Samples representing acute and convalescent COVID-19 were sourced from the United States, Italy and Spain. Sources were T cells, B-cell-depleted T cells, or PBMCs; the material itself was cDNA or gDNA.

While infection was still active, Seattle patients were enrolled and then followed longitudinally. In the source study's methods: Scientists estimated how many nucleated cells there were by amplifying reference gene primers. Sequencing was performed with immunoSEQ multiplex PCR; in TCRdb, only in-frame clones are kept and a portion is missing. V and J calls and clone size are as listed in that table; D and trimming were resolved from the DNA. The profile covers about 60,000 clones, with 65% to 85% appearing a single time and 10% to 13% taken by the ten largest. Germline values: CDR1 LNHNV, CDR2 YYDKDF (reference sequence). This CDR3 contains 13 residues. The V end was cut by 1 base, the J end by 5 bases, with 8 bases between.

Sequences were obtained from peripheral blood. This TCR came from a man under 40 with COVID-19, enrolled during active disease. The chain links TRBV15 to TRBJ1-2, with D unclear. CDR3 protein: CATSRGSVYGYTF. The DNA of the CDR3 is TGTGCCACCAGCAGAGGTTCGGTTTATGGCTACACCTTC. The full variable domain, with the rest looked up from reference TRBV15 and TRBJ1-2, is DAMVIQNPRYQVTQFGKPVTLSCSQTLNHNVMYWYQQKSSQAPKLLFHYYDKDFNNEADTPDNFQSRRPNTSFCFLDIRSPGLGDTAMYLCATSRGSVYGYTFGSGTRLTVV.